The 24 T cell receptor beta chains reported below all come from one sample, sequenced in a study of lymphopenia after photon versus proton radiotherapy. Method: immunoSEQ multiplex PCR; TCRdb's copy keeps in-frame clones and lacks some. The profile shows some 30,000 clones, roughly 90% of them singletons. This material consisted of peripheral blood, taken from a patient treated with proton-based radiotherapy. The receptors come from a woman aged 60 to 75 with cholangiocarcinoma. Some clones in this sample may be carry-over from other donors' samples.

V is TRBV5-6 and J is TRBJ1-2; no definite D call. Germline CDR1 and CDR2: SGHDT and YYEEEE. With 3 bases removed from V and 5 bases from J, the gap between germline ends came to 11 bases. This CDR3 spans 13 amino acids. The CDR3 spells CASSYGWRYGYTF. The DNA for the CDR3 is TGTGCCAGCAGCTATGGCTGGAGATATGGCTACACCTTC.

V gene TRBV18 combines with J gene TRBJ1-5; 11 bases are shared with TRBD1. Per the germline V gene, CDR1 is KGHSH and CDR2 is LQKENI. This CDR3 region has 17 residues. J was trimmed by 3 bases and V by 4 bases; bases with no gene match: 8. The CDR3 is CASSRKDRGPYNQPQHF. In DNA form, the CDR3 reads TGTGCCAGCTCACGCAAGGACAGGGGGCCCTACAATCAGCCCCAGCATTTT.

This clone was counted between two and nine times. V and J are TRBV6-5 and TRBJ2-1; D not resolved. CDR1 and CDR2 from the germline V gene are MNHEY and SVGAGI. The germline V and J ends were trimmed by 6 bases and 7 bases, with 10 bases remaining between them. The CDR3 length is 12 residues. In nucleotides, the CDR3 is TGTGCCAGCAGAGAATCCGTGAATGAGCAGTTCTTC. The encoded protein is CASRESVNEQFF.

This chain links TRBV12-1 with TRBJ1-2; the table's TRBD1 call for D was not verified on the DNA. TRBV12-1 corresponds to a pseudogene. CDR3 length equals 13 residues. The CDR3 region is CASSLRDRSGYTF. CDR3 bases: TGTGCCAGCAGCCTAAGAGACAGGTCTGGCTACACCTTC.

This chain links TRBV18 with TRBJ1-2; tentatively, D is TRBD1 (6 bases). This CDR3 is 15 amino acids long. Trimming took 3 bases from V and 3 from J, leaving 14 bases between them. Germline assignment: CDR1 KGHSH and CDR2 LQKENI. In nucleotides, the CDR3 is TGTGCCAGCTCACCTCGAAACAGGGACCACTATGGCTACACCTTC. Amino acid sequence: CASSPRNRDHYGYTF.

This chain connects TRBV5-1 to TRBJ2-7, with unresolved D. V shed 6 bases and J shed 2 bases, with 15 bases lying between them. Germline V gene lookup returns CDR1 SGHRS and CDR2 YFSETQ. This CDR3 comprises 14 residues. CDR3 region: CASTFGNPTYEQYF. The CDR3 DNA reads as TGCGCCAGCACGTTCGGAAACCCCACCTACGAGCAGTACTTC.

CDR3 sequence reads: CASSTNRGGDRLELFF. The CDR3 DNA is TGCGCCAGCAGCACTAACCGGGGCGGAGATAGGTTGGAGCTGTTTTTT. This chain links TRBV10-1 with TRBJ2-2; D is possibly TRBD1 or TRBD2 (5 bases each). This CDR3 contains 16 residues. V shed 6 bases and J shed 10 bases, with 24 bases lying between them. In germline, CDR1 is WNHNN, CDR2 SYGVQD (reference sequence).

Regarding this clone: The same CDR3 can be traced to other DNA sequences in this sample. The CDR3 sequence: CASSLDSATNEKLFF. CDR3 in DNA: TGCGCCAGCAGCTTGGACAGCGCAACTAATGAAAAACTGTTTTTT. The chain is built from TRBV5-1 and TRBJ1-4; D gene unclear. The CDR3 has 15 amino acids. The germline V gene encodes CDR1 SGHRS and CDR2 YFSETQ. Trimming pared 0 bases from V and 0 bases from J, leaving 6 bases between. Based on the CDR3 plus reference TRBV5-1 and TRBJ1-4, the full variable domain is KAGVTQTPRYLIKTRGQQVTLSCSPISGHRSVSWYQQTPGQGLQFLFEYFSETQRNKGNFPGRFSGRQFSNSRSEMNVSTLELGDSALYLCASSLDSATNEKLFFGSGTQLSVL.

The chain joins TRBV7-2 to TRBJ2-1; D unresolved. This CDR3 has 13 residues. The germline CDR1 and CDR2 sequences are SGHTA and FQGNSA. The germline V and J ends were trimmed by 4 bases and 10 bases, with 14 bases remaining between them. In DNA form, the CDR3 reads TGTGCCAGCAGCTCCAACCCAGTCCACGAGCAGTTCTTC. This gives the protein CASSSNPVHEQFF.

This clone was observed a handful of times. The chain combines TRBV6-5 with TRBJ1-1, with D possibly matching TRBD1 (5 bases). Deletions cut 4 bases from V and 1 base from J, with 10 bases between. CDR1 is MNHEY, CDR2 SVGAGI, per germline. The CDR3 runs to 14 residues. CDR3 region: CASSWGLANTEAFF. The CDR3 DNA reads TGTGCCAGCAGTTGGGGACTGGCGAACACTGAAGCTTTCTTT.

This chain links TRBV28 with TRBJ1-2, with TRBD1 as a possible D gene (6 bases). CDR1 MDHEN and CDR2 SYDVKM come from the germline V gene. This CDR3 has 13 residues. V was cut by 3 bases and J by 6 bases, with 11 bases left in between. The DNA for the CDR3 is TGTGCCAGCAGTTTCGGGGAGGGGGATGGCTACACCTTC. Protein: CASSFGEGDGYTF.

This clone has a handful of counts. The gene calls are TRBV6-5 and TRBJ1-2, with 7 bases aligning to TRBD1. J gave up 1 base and V 4 bases, and 6 bases lay outside the gene matches. The germline gives CDR1 MNHEY, CDR2 SVGAGI. CDR3 length equals 15 residues. CDR3: CASSSQGLGNYGYTF. In DNA, the CDR3 is TGTGCCAGCAGTTCACAGGGGCTGGGTAACTATGGCTACACCTTC.

The CDR3 nucleotides read TGTGCCAGCACCTTTTACGGACAAGAAAGAAACACCATATATTTT. The encoded protein is CASTFYGQERNTIYF. This sequence joins TRBV6-1 and TRBJ1-3, with a tentative D call TRBD1 (5 bases). V shed 7 bases and J shed 5 bases, with 18 bases lying between them. CDR1 is MNHNS, CDR2 SASEGT, per germline. The CDR3 spans 15 residues.

This clone was seen only a few times. The chain recombines TRBV21-1 with TRBJ1-6. TRBV21-1 is a pseudogene segment. The CDR3 totals 16 residues. This chain's CDR3 is CASSPPRPDPSSPLHF. CDR3 nucleotides: TGTGCCAGCAGCCCCCCTCGACCAGACCCTAGTTCACCCCTCCACTTT.

This chain links TRBV27 with TRBJ1-1; D is unclear. The CDR3 runs to 15 residues. Germline CDR1 and CDR2: MNHEY and SMNVEV (reference sequence). V was pared by 2 bases and J by 0 bases, with 10 bases between. CDR3 region: CASSLLSQLNTEAFF. For the CDR3, the DNA is TGTGCCAGCAGTTTACTGAGTCAGCTGAACACTGAAGCTTTCTTT.

The gene calls are TRBV18 and TRBJ1-1, with D tentatively TRBD1 (6 bases). In germline, CDR1 is KGHSH, CDR2 LQKENI. The CDR3 loop spans 15 amino acids. The V end was cut by 0 bases, the J end by 1 base, with 9 bases between. This CDR3 reads CASSPPGGKNTEAFF. CDR3 coding DNA: TGTGCCAGCTCACCACCAGGGGGAAAGAACACTGAAGCTTTCTTT.

V is TRBV6-5 and J is TRBJ1-3; the match to TRBD1 covers 9 bases. CDR3 length: 15 amino acids. Germline V gives CDR1 MNHEY, CDR2 SVGAGI. After removal of 4 bases from V and 6 bases from J, the junction contained 7 bases not matched to a gene. In DNA, the CDR3 is TGTGCCAGCAGTTTGTCCTACAGGGGGCAAAACACCATATATTTT. Amino acid sequence: CASSLSYRGQNTIYF.

The chain has TRBV9 and TRBJ2-7, with 11 positions matching TRBD2. Germline loops: CDR1 SGDLS, CDR2 YYNGEE. CDR3 length: 14 amino acids. Germline trimming cut 3 bases from V and 5 bases from J; bases unmatched to any gene: 4. The CDR3 here is CASSALAGGHEQYF. The CDR3 nucleotides are TGTGCCAGCAGCGCCCTAGCGGGGGGCCACGAGCAGTACTTC.

This clone came up once. This chain links TRBV6-5 with TRBJ1-2, with D possibly matching TRBD1 (6 bases). Germline V gene sequence: CDR1 MNHEY, CDR2 SVGAGI. V was shortened by 4 bases and J by 4 bases, with 13 bases between the two germline ends. The CDR3 is 14 amino acids. DNA of the CDR3: TGTGCCAGCAGTTGGACAGATATTAGCTATGGCTACACCTTC. Encoded protein: CASSWTDISYGYTF.

This sequence joins TRBV30 and TRBJ2-1; D gene unclear. Germline V gene data show CDR1 as GTSNPN and CDR2 as SVGIG (reference sequence). V was cut by 4 bases and J by 4 bases, with 5 bases left in between. This CDR3 comprises 11 residues. CDR3 DNA sequence: TGTGCCTGGAAGGCGTACAATGAGCAGTTCTTC. It is translated as CAWKAYNEQFF.

The rearrangement uses TRBV10-2 and TRBJ1-3, with TRBD1 identical over 8 bases. Germline V CDR1 and CDR2: WSHSY, SAAADI. Trimming removed 7 bases from V and 2 bases from J; junction bases left unmatched: 1. The CDR3 has 13 residues. The CDR3 spells CASTGGTGNTIYF. The DNA of the CDR3 is TGCGCCAGCACAGGGGGCACTGGAAACACCATATATTTT.

The rearrangement uses TRBV5-1 and TRBJ2-3, with TRBD2 as a possible D gene (5 bases). CDR1 SGHRS and CDR2 YFSETQ come from the germline V gene. Between the trimmed V and J ends, which lost 1 base and 6 bases, there was a span of 12 bases. The CDR3 totals 14 residues. The CDR3 loop reads CASSLSGGKDTQYF. In DNA form, the CDR3 reads TGCGCCAGCAGCTTGAGCGGAGGCAAGGATACGCAGTATTTT.

This chain connects TRBV6-6 to TRBJ2-2, with D possibly being TRBD1 or TRBD2 (5 bases each). The CDR3 is made up of 14 amino acids. V lost 6 bases, J lost 5 bases, and 13 bases lay in between. Germline loops: CDR1 MNHNY, CDR2 SVGAGI (reference sequence). The CDR3 sequence: CASSMGESTGELFF. DNA of the CDR3: TGTGCCAGCAGCATGGGGGAGTCGACCGGGGAGCTGTTTTTT.

The chain has TRBV10-3 and TRBJ2-7; 10 bases match TRBD2. The CDR3 has 15 residues. Per the germline V gene, CDR1 is ENHRY and CDR2 is SYGVKD. J lost 2 bases, V lost 5 bases, and 6 bases had no gene match. The CDR3 nucleotides are TGTGCCATCAGTACCCCCAGCGGGAGGGCCTACGAGCAGTACTTC. This codes for CAISTPSGRAYEQYF.